This TCR beta chain was recovered during a study of cytomegalovirus exposure and HLA in healthy donors. 60 Vbeta and 13 Jbeta primers were used in PCR. Profiled with immunoSEQ multiplex PCR; TCRdb holds only in-frame clones, not every one. Counted here are around 95,000 clones, around 74% occurring once; the ten biggest clones make up around a tenth. Among the donors, all were healthy bone marrow donors. Only a few counts were recorded for this clone. The antigen remains unidentified. Broader study findings: TRBV6-2, TRBV6-3 and some other V segments were excluded as indistinguishable.

CDR1 MDHEN and CDR2 SYDVKM come from the germline V gene. Trimming took off 6 bases at V and 6 bases at J, with 17 bases between the two ends. The CDR3 has 14 amino acids. The sample consisted of PBMCs. The sequence was collected from a man aged 25 to 40 in good health and CMV-seropositive. The chain is built from TRBV28 and TRBJ1-1; D perhaps matches TRBD1 (5 bases). For the CDR3, the DNA is TGTGCCAGCAGGTCCGGGGGGGGGATCCCTGAAGCTTTCTTT. It codes for CASRSGGGIPEAFF.